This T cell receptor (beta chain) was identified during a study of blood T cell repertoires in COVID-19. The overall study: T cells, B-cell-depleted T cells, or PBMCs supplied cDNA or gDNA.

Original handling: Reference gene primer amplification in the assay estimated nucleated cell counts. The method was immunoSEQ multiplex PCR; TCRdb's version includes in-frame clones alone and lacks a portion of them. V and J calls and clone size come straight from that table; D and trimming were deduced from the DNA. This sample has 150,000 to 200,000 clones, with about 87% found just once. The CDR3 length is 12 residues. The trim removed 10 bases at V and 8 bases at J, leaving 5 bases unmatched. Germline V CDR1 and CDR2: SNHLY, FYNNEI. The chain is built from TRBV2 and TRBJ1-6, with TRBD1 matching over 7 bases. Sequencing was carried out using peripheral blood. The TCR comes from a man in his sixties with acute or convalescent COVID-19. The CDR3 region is CATQGKDSPLHF. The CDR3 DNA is TGTGCCACACAGGGGAAAGATTCACCCCTCCACTTT.